These 30 T cell receptor beta chains were all obtained from the same sample, sequenced in a study of PD-1 blockade in mismatch repair-deficient tumors. Clones were read by immunoSEQ multiplex PCR, and TCRdb kept only the in-frame ones, dropping some. The data contain 60,000 to 75,000 clones, approximately 89% of them singletons. Sequencing used peripheral blood, obtained 52 weeks after starting pembrolizumab. These receptors all stem from an adult with mismatch repair-deficient cancer.

The chain has TRBV27 and TRBJ2-1; D is unclear. The CDR3 is 12 residues long. Germline V CDR1 and CDR2: MNHEY, SMNVEV (reference sequence). The germline V and J ends were trimmed by 9 bases and 8 bases, with 14 bases remaining between them. The CDR3 loop reads CASGLVGDEQFF. The CDR3 DNA reads TGTGCCAGTGGTCTCGTAGGAGATGAGCAGTTCTTC.

This clone was observed a handful of times. J is TRBJ2-6 and V is TRBV6-5; 9 nucleotides align to TRBD1. The CDR3 is made up of 15 amino acids. From germline, CDR1 is MNHEY and CDR2 SVGAGI. V was clipped by 8 bases and J by 13 bases; unmatched bases: 15. The CDR3 here is CASLGRSGDRVVLTF. CDR3 coding DNA: TGTGCCAGCCTAGGTCGGAGCGGGGACAGGGTGGTCCTGACTTTC.

CDR3 protein: CAFDTDSGNTIYF. The CDR3 DNA reads TGTGCCTTCGACACCGACTCTGGAAACACCATATATTTT. V usage is TRBV30 and J usage is TRBJ1-3, with unresolved D. CDR3 length equals 13 residues. Trimming cost V 7 bases and J 0 bases, with 10 bases left between them. The germline V gene encodes CDR1 GTSNPN and CDR2 SVGIG (reference sequence). Filled out from reference TRBV30 and TRBJ1-3, the complete variable domain reads SQTIHQWPATLVQPVGSPLSLECTVEGTSNPNLYWYRQAAGRGLQLLFYSVGIGQISSEVPQNLSASRPQDRQFILSSKKLLLSDSGFYLCAFDTDSGNTIYFGEGSWLTVV.

This clone occurred once. The V gene is TRBV5-4, the J gene TRBJ2-1, with TRBD2 matching over 9 bases. With 2 bases clipped from V and 10 bases from J, the junction kept 7 bases outside the gene matches. Germline lookup yields CDR1 SGHNT and CDR2 YYREEE (reference sequence). The CDR3 length is 14 residues. The CDR3 DNA reads as TGTGCCAGCAGCTTATTAGCGGGAGAGGGAGAGCAGTTCTTC. Translated: CASSLLAGEGEQFF.

The chain has TRBV11-3 and TRBJ2-5, with 9 bases that match TRBD2. CDR3 length: 18 residues. The ends lost 1 base at V and 4 bases at J; junction bases unmatched: 13. CDR1 and CDR2 from the germline V gene are SGHNT and YENEEA. The CDR3 is CASSLGSRLAEDGETQYF. The CDR3 DNA sequence: TGTGCCAGCAGCTTAGGTTCGCGACTAGCGGAGGACGGAGAGACCCAGTACTTC.

J is TRBJ2-7 and V is TRBV7-6; 11 nucleotides match TRBD1. The length of the CDR3 is 15 residues. CDR1 and CDR2 (germline): SGHVS, FNYEAQ. The junction had 4 bases not matched to a gene; V was cut back by 3 bases and J by 3 bases. The CDR3 nucleotides read TGTGCCAGCAGCTTGGGGACAGGGGGGGACTACGAGCAGTACTTC. Translation: CASSLGTGGDYEQYF.

This clone was recorded once. The rearrangement links TRBV27 to TRBJ2-7; tentative D call: TRBD2 (5 bases). The V end was cut by 5 bases, the J end by 3 bases, with 11 bases between. CDR3 size: 13 residues. Looked up from germline, CDR1 is MNHEY and CDR2 is SMNVEV (reference sequence). The CDR3 nucleotides read TGTGCCAGCAGTGTAGGACTTTACTACGAGCAGTACTTC. Translated, it gives CASSVGLYYEQYF.

Many counts were recorded for this clone. This chain links TRBV10-1 with TRBJ2-1; unclear D gene. There are 13 residues in the CDR3. V was cut by 6 bases and J by 12 bases, with 18 bases left in between. Germline V CDR1 and CDR2: WNHNN, SYGVQD (reference sequence). CDR3 bases: TGCGCCAGCAGCTTGGGCCCATTTCATGGGCAGTTCTTC. It yields the protein CASSLGPFHGQFF.

This clone has a handful of counts. The chain couples TRBV19 to TRBJ1-2, with a weak D call TRBD1 (5 bases). The V gene's germline CDR1 is LNHDA and CDR2 SQIVND (reference sequence). Deletions cut 8 bases from V and 4 bases from J, with 20 bases between. The CDR3 loop spans 15 amino acids. CDR3 nucleotide sequence: TGTGCCAGTCACCCCCCCGGGGCGCTTATCTATGGCTACACCTTC. Encoded protein: CASHPPGALIYGYTF.

This clone was seen only a few times. This chain uses TRBV18 with TRBJ2-1; 8 bases align to TRBD2. CDR3 size: 13 residues. V was pared by 4 bases and J by 5 bases, with 1 base of the junction left unmatched. CDR1 KGHSH and CDR2 LQKENI come from the germline V gene. DNA of the CDR3: TGTGCCAGCTCACGGGGACTAGACAATGAGCAGTTCTTC. Its protein is CASSRGLDNEQFF.

The rearrangement uses TRBV27 and TRBJ2-7, with a tentative D call TRBD2 (7 bases). Per the germline V gene, CDR1 is MNHEY and CDR2 is SMNVEV (reference sequence). V dropped 2 bases and J dropped 2 bases, with 10 bases sitting between them. The CDR3 sequence is 14 residues long. CDR3 region: CASSLRGGTYEQYF. CDR3 coding DNA: TGTGCCAGCAGTTTAAGGGGGGGGACCTACGAGCAGTACTTC.

The chain combines TRBV7-9 with TRBJ2-7; 7 nucleotides align to TRBD2. Trimming took 7 bases from V and 2 from J; bases not matched to a gene: 14. This CDR3 comprises 16 residues. Germline-derived CDR1 and CDR2 are SEHNR and FQNEAQ (reference sequence). The CDR3, as DNA: TGTGCCAGCAACCAAAGCCCCGGGGCGGGGGCCTACGAGCAGTACTTC. Translated: CASNQSPGAGAYEQYF.

V gene TRBV2 combines with J gene TRBJ2-7, with TRBD1 matching over 10 bases. The germline V gene encodes CDR1 SNHLY and CDR2 FYNNEI. Trimming at V came to 3 bases and at J to 4 bases, leaving 6 bases not matched to a gene. The CDR3 totals 15 residues. CDR3 nucleotides: TGTGCCAGCAGTGACCCAAGGGACAGGGGTTACGAGCAGTACTTC. Its translation is CASSDPRDRGYEQYF.

The rearrangement uses TRBV19 and TRBJ2-7, with D possibly being TRBD1 (5 bases). V was cut by 2 bases and J by 3 bases, with 11 bases left in between. The CDR3 is made up of 14 amino acids. Germline CDR1 is LNHDA and CDR2 is SQIVND (reference sequence). The CDR3 nucleotides read TGTGCCAGTAGTATATATGGGCAGGGCTACGAGCAGTACTTC. It translates to CASSIYGQGYEQYF.

The V gene is TRBV13, the J gene TRBJ2-7; unclear D gene. The CDR3 is 12 residues long. The germline gives CDR1 PRHDT, CDR2 FYEKMQ (reference sequence). V was trimmed by 6 bases and J by 2 bases, leaving 8 bases between them. CDR3 sequence reads: CASRGGPYEQYF. The DNA of the CDR3 is TGTGCCAGCAGGGGCGGACCCTACGAGCAGTACTTC.

This rearrangement joins TRBV19 to TRBJ2-5, with TRBD1 matching 10 bases. The DNA matches TRBJ2-7 better at its end, which makes the J call doubtful. Per germline, CDR1 LNHDA and CDR2 SQIVND (reference sequence). The CDR3 extends over 14 amino acids. The CDR3 nucleotides read TGTGCCAGTAAGGCGGGACAGGGGTTCAACGAGCAGTACTTC. Translating it yields CASKAGQGFNEQYF.

CDR3: CASSLGVYEQYF. For the CDR3, the DNA is TGTGCCAGCAGCTTAGGAGTCTACGAGCAGTACTTC. The chain couples TRBV11-2 to TRBJ2-7; D is uncertain. CDR3 length: 12 residues. V lost 1 base to trimming and J lost 3 bases, with 4 bases between them. Germline loops: CDR1 SGHAT, CDR2 FQNNGV.

The chain combines TRBV18 with TRBJ1-2, with unresolved D. The CDR3 spans 14 residues. Germline CDR1 reads KGHSH; CDR2 reads LQKENI. Trimming took off 2 bases at V and 4 bases at J, with 11 bases between the two ends. The CDR3: CASSPAEGLYGYTF. CDR3 DNA sequence: TGTGCCAGCTCACCAGCGGAAGGACTCTATGGCTACACCTTC.

This sequence joins TRBV5-1 and TRBJ2-2; 10 nucleotides agree with TRBD1. V was pared by 3 bases and J by 6 bases, with 14 bases of the junction left unmatched. The V gene's germline CDR1 is SGHRS and CDR2 YFSETQ. The CDR3 is 18 amino acids. The CDR3 bases are TGCGCCAGCAGCTCAGTACCGGACCGGACAGGGGGGGCCGGGGAGCTGTTTTTT. It encodes CASSSVPDRTGGAGELFF.

The V call is TRBV4-1, the J call TRBJ1-1; D is undetermined. The CDR3 runs 14 residues. V was shortened by 1 base and J by 7 bases, with 13 bases between the two germline ends. Per germline, CDR1 MGHRA and CDR2 YSYEKL. The CDR3 nucleotides are TGCGCCAGCAGCCAAGTCCCGGTGGAGGTTGAAGCTTTCTTT. This codes for CASSQVPVEVEAFF.

J is TRBJ1-4 and V is TRBV19; D is unresolved. V was clipped by 6 bases and J by 7 bases, with 21 bases between them. CDR1 and CDR2 from the germline V gene are LNHDA and SQIVND (reference sequence). The CDR3 has 16 residues. CDR3 sequence reads: CASSPREILGGEKLFF. In DNA, the CDR3 is TGTGCCAGTAGCCCTCGGGAGATCTTAGGAGGTGAAAAACTGTTTTTT.

CDR3 nucleotides: TGTGCCAGCAGCTGGGGACCAGATCCCTACAATGAGCAGTTCTTC. Residues: CASSWGPDPYNEQFF. The rearrangement joins TRBV5-6 to TRBJ2-1, with D tentatively TRBD1 or TRBD2 (5 bases each). The germline gives CDR1 SGHDT, CDR2 YYEEEE. The CDR3 loop spans 15 amino acids. The V gene lost 3 bases and the J gene lost 2 bases, with 12 bases spanning the gap.

The chain has TRBV6-5 and TRBJ2-3; 11 positions agree with TRBD2. The CDR3 contains 15 residues. J lost 2 bases, V lost 5 bases, and 3 bases had no gene match. The germline gives CDR1 MNHEY, CDR2 SVGAGI. The CDR3 DNA reads as TGTGCCAGCAGTCCGACTAGCGGGATCACAGATACGCAGTATTTT. Its protein product is CASSPTSGITDTQYF.

CDR3 nucleotides: TGTGCCAGCAGTTTATATGGCCAGAGAGAAGCTTTCTTT. The encoded protein is CASSLYGQREAFF. This sequence joins TRBV27 and TRBJ1-1, with D hard to call. The CDR3 covers 13 residues. CDR1 is MNHEY and CDR2 is SMNVEV in the germline V gene (reference sequence). V was pared by 1 base and J by 8 bases, with 11 bases between.

The table lists this clone with a count of one. The chain recombines TRBV6-5 with TRBJ2-7; 8 bases line up with TRBD1. Germline trimming cut 4 bases from V and 7 bases from J; bases unmatched to any gene: 6. The CDR3 covers 13 residues. The germline gives CDR1 MNHEY, CDR2 SVGAGI. As DNA, the CDR3 is TGTGCCAGCAGTTTTGGACAGGGTTGGGAGCAGTACTTC. This gives the protein CASSFGQGWEQYF.

The V and J genes are TRBV10-2 and TRBJ2-7, with 13 bases matching TRBD2. The CDR3 length is 18 residues. In germline, CDR1 is WSHSY, CDR2 SAAADI. V gave up 4 bases and J gave up 2 bases; unmatched junction bases: 11. CDR3 sequence (DNA): TGCGCCAGCAGTGCATTACTAGGACTAGCGGGAGTCCCCTACGAGCAGTACTTC. Translating it yields CASSALLGLAGVPYEQYF.

In this sample, this clone turned up a few times. The V call is TRBV7-9, the J call TRBJ2-7, with D hard to call. V dropped 4 bases and J dropped 3 bases, with 7 bases sitting between them. Per germline, CDR1 SEHNR and CDR2 FQNEAQ (reference sequence). The CDR3 loop spans 12 amino acids. CDR3: CASSSPGYEQYF. Written as DNA, the CDR3 is TGTGCCAGCAGCTCCCCGGGCTACGAGCAGTACTTC. Filled out from reference TRBV7-9 and TRBJ2-7, the complete variable domain reads DTGVSQNPRHKITKRGQNVTFRCDPISEHNRLYWYRQTLGQGPEFLTYFQNEAQLEKSRLLSDRFSAERPKGSFSTLEIQRTEQGDSAMYLCASSSPGYEQYFGPGTRLTVT.

This chain joins TRBV5-6 and TRBJ2-7; 7 nucleotides match TRBD2. Germline-derived CDR1 and CDR2 are SGHDT and YYEEEE. This CDR3 region has 13 residues. V dropped 6 bases and J dropped 3; count of bases not matched to a gene: 6. The CDR3 nucleotides are TGTGCCAGCACTTTCGGGGGGTTCTACGAGCAGTACTTC. Residues: CASTFGGFYEQYF.

The rearrangement uses TRBV11-3 and TRBJ2-5, with D uncertain. CDR1 is SGHNT, CDR2 YENEEA, per germline. CDR3 size: 13 residues. V gave up 1 base and J gave up 2 bases, with 5 bases separating them. In DNA, the CDR3 is TGTGCCAGCAGCTTAGGCAGGCAAGAGACCCAGTACTTC. Protein sequence: CASSLGRQETQYF.

This clone was seen more than once but under ten times. The rearrangement links TRBV15 to TRBJ2-2, with 8 bases matching TRBD1. The CDR3 contains 14 residues. J gave up 4 bases and V 8 bases, and 6 bases lay outside the gene matches. Per germline, CDR1 LNHNV and CDR2 YYDKDF (reference sequence). The CDR3 reads CATSRDRTTGELFF. The CDR3 nucleotides read TGTGCCACCTCCCGGGACAGGACCACCGGGGAGCTGTTTTTT.